This is a list of T cell receptor beta chains from one sample in a study of T cells after yellow fever vaccination. TCRdb redid the calling of the 5' RACE reads with MiXCR, one entry per CDR3 protein. The table includes about 320,000 distinct CDR3 sequences, over 3.5% detected once. The sequenced sample was PBMCs, obtained 15 days after the yellow fever booster vaccination. The receptor source for this set is a man between 18 and 29 years old who received the YFV17D yellow fever vaccine. Both conserved end residues are part of each CDR3. The D gene is left open where the match is weak. Only part of the rows carry a size: once, few, many, or a class if the clone is expanded.

many | TRBJ2-2 | TRBV12-3/TRBV12-4 | NA | CASSPLASPGELFF | TGTGCCAGCAGTCCCCTGGCTTCTCCCGGGGAGCTGTTTTTT
many | TRBJ1-1 | TRBV7-2 | NA | CASIPRQDYTEAFF | TGTGCCAGCATTCCCAGACAGGACTACACTGAAGCTTTCTTT
NA | TRBJ1-5 | TRBV19 | NA | CASSPRRLRSNQPQHF | TGTGCCAGTAGTCCCCGACGGCTGAGGAGCAATCAGCCCCAGCATTTT
many | TRBJ2-2 | TRBV4-1 | NA | CASSDKERSGLNTGELFF | TGCGCCAGCAGCGATAAAGAGAGGTCAGGGCTGAACACCGGGGAGCTGTTTTTT
few | TRBJ2-5 | TRBV7-6 | NA | CASSPQGLETQYF | TGTGCCAGCAGCCCACAGGGTCTAGAGACCCAGTACTTC
many | TRBJ2-5 | TRBV7-2 | TRBD1 | CASSPQGEETQYF | TGTGCCAGCAGCCCACAGGGGGAGGAGACCCAGTACTTC
many | TRBJ1-1 | TRBV20-1 | NA | CSASDTNTEAFF | TGCAGTGCTAGCGATACGAACACTGAAGCTTTCTTT
many | TRBJ2-5 | TRBV9 | TRBD1 | CASSASTGNQETQYF | TGTGCCAGCAGCGCTTCGACAGGGAACCAAGAGACCCAGTACTTC
NA | TRBJ1-6 | TRBV18 | NA | CASSEQQGSSYNSPLHF | TGTGCCAGCTCAGAACAACAGGGAAGCTCCTATAATTCACCCCTCCACTTT
many | TRBJ1-3 | TRBV5-8 | NA | CASGLGTNRNTIYF | TGTGCCAGCGGATTGGGGACAAACCGAAACACCATATATTTT
many | TRBJ2-1 | TRBV3-1 | NA | CASSLRGGPTYNEQFF | TGTGCCAGCAGCCTCAGGGGGGGCCCTACCTACAATGAGCAGTTCTTC
NA | TRBJ2-1 | TRBV12-3/TRBV12-4 | NA | CASSFRFRRGEQFF | TGTGCCAGCAGTTTCCGGTTCCGGAGGGGTGAGCAGTTCTTC
few | TRBJ2-2 | TRBV14 | TRBD1 | CASSWDRANGELFF | TGTGCCAGCAGCTGGGACAGGGCGAACGGGGAGCTGTTTTTT
few | TRBJ2-5 | TRBV6-2/TRBV6-3 | NA | CASSPNNEETQYF | TGTGCCAGCAGCCCCAACAATGAAGAGACCCAGTACTTC
NA | TRBJ2-7 | TRBV27 | NA | CASGVGGPGSSEQYF | TGTGCCAGCGGAGTAGGGGGTCCAGGGAGCTCCGAGCAGTACTTC
few | TRBJ1-2 | TRBV12-3/TRBV12-4 | NA | CASSVRGDGYTF | TGTGCCAGCAGTGTTCGGGGGGATGGCTACACCTTC
many | TRBJ1-5 | TRBV27 | NA | CASSPFRDFSQPQHF | TGTGCCAGCAGCCCTTTCAGGGACTTCAGTCAGCCCCAGCATTTT
NA | TRBJ2-6 | TRBV12-3/TRBV12-4 | TRBD1 | CASRTGYGANVLTF | TGTGCCAGCAGGACAGGGTATGGGGCCAACGTCCTGACTTTC
few | TRBJ2-7 | TRBV15 | TRBD1 | CATSRGGTADEQYF | TGTGCCACCAGCAGAGGGGGGACAGCGGACGAGCAGTACTTC
NA | TRBJ2-5 | TRBV4-2 | NA | CASSQVSAGPFQETQYF | TGTGCCAGCAGCCAAGTCTCGGCGGGGCCCTTTCAAGAGACCCAGTACTTC